Listed below are T cell receptor beta chains from one sample, sequenced in a study of sequential checkpoint blockade in melanoma. The protocol was immunoSEQ multiplex PCR, while the TCRdb copy is restricted to in-frame clones and leaves out a portion. The sample yields 15,000 to 20,000 clones, about 26% seen once. The input for sequencing was tumor tissue (inferred from file names), taken from a patient given nivolumab and ipilimumab in sequence. All receptors derive from a human donor with melanoma. Both conserved end residues are part of each CDR3. A D gene is named only where the DNA matches it firmly. Clone sizes are given selectively: once, few, many, or a class where the clone is expanded.

d_call,clone_size,v_call,j_call,cdr3_nt,cdr3_aa
.,.,TRBV6-8,TRBJ2-2,TGTGAGGAGAACTACCGTTCAGGGGTCACCGGGGAGCTGTTTTTT,CEENYRSGVTGELFF
TRBD1,.,TRBV6-8,TRBJ1-2,TGTGCCATTTACCGACAGGGCTATGGCTACACCTTC,CAIYRQGYGYTF
.,.,TRBV6-8,TRBJ1-1,TGTGCCAGCAGTTATAGACAGGAGAACACTGAAGCTTTCTTT,CASSYRQENTEAFF
TRBD2,few,TRBV6-8,TRBJ2-2,TGTGCCACGGGGCGGGGGACCGGGGAGCTGTTTTTT,CATGRGTGELFF
TRBD1,medium-sized,TRBV11-3,TRBJ2-1,TGTGCCAGCAGTGCCGGGACAGGGTTCGGCGAGCAGTTCTTC,CASSAGTGFGEQFF
TRBD1,few,TRBV11-3,TRBJ2-6,TGTGCCAGCAGCCCAGCGGGACAGGGGGCGGCAGGGGCCAACGTCCTGACTTTC,CASSPAGQGAAGANVLTF
.,medium-sized,TRBV9,TRBJ1-1,TGTGCCAGCAGCCTCGGGGACACTGAAGCTTTCTTT,CASSLGDTEAFF
.,.,TRBV6-8,TRBJ2-7,TGTGCCAGCAGTCAGGGCCGGGGATACGAGCAGTACTTC,CASSQGRGYEQYF
TRBD1,.,TRBV18,TRBJ2-2,TGTGCCAGTCTACAGGGGGCGCGCACCGGGGAGCTGTTTTTT,CASLQGARTGELFF
.,.,TRBV19,TRBJ2-7,TGTGCCAGTAGTCCAGGGATAGGCGAGCAGTACTTC,CASSPGIGEQYF
.,.,TRBV19,TRBJ2-7,TGTGCCAGTAGTATCGGCGGTTACGAGCAGTACTTC,CASSIGGYEQYF
TRBD1,few,TRBV7-6,TRBJ1-3,TGTGCCAGCAGCGCCTACAGGGGGCGCGTCTCTGGAAACACCATATATTTT,CASSAYRGRVSGNTIYF
TRBD1,few,TRBV6-8,TRBJ2-7,TGTGCCAGCATAGGCCGGGACAGGGAGGTTTACGAGCAGTACTTC,CASIGRDREVYEQYF
.,few,TRBV7-6,TRBJ2-3,TGTGCCAGCAGCTTAGCGCAGCAGGGTAGCACAGATACGCAGTATTTT,CASSLAQQGSTDTQYF
.,.,TRBV5-1,TRBJ1-6,TGCGCCAGCAGCTTTTCCCAGGGTTACAATTCACCCCTCCACTTT,CASSFSQGYNSPLHF
.,few,TRBV29-1,TRBJ1-1,TGCAGCGTTGAAGGGACAGTGAACACTGAAGCTTTCTTT,CSVEGTVNTEAFF
.,few,TRBV6-8,TRBJ2-3,TGTGCCAGCAGTTACGGCGGCACAGATACGCAGTATTTT,CASSYGGTDTQYF
TRBD1,few,TRBV6-8,TRBJ1-2,TGTGCCAGCAGTCCACAGGGGGCTAACTATGGCTACACCTTC,CASSPQGANYGYTF
.,.,TRBV19,TRBJ2-3,TGTGCCAGTAGTATCCAAGCGGTATACACAGATACGCAGTATTTT,CASSIQAVYTDTQYF
TRBD1,.,TRBV18,TRBJ1-2,TGTGCCAGCTCACTCGACAGGGGCGGTGGCTACACCTTC,CASSLDRGGGYTF
.,.,TRBV18,TRBJ2-1,TGTGCCAGCTCACCACACAGGAATGAGCAGTTCTTC,CASSPHRNEQFF
.,.,TRBV11-3,TRBJ1-2,TGTGCCAGCAGCCACGGCGAGCCTCCCTATGGCTACACCTTC,CASSHGEPPYGYTF
TRBD1,few,TRBV6-8,TRBJ1-5,TGTGCCAGCAGTTACCGGAAGGGACAGGACAATCAGCCCCAGCATTTT,CASSYRKGQDNQPQHF
.,large,TRBV9,TRBJ1-1,TGTGCCAGCAGCGTAGATACGAGGTCTGAAGCTTTCTTT,CASSVDTRSEAFF
.,.,TRBV19,TRBJ2-7,TGTGCCACCCGTCCCGGGACACCGACCTACGAGCAGTACTTC,CATRPGTPTYEQYF
.,few,TRBV6-8,TRBJ1-1,TGTGCCAGCAGCAGGGCCCAGGGGACTGAAGCTTTCTTT,CASSRAQGTEAFF
.,few,TRBV11-3,TRBJ2-7,TGTGCCAGCAGGGGAATTGGGACGCCGACCTACGAGCAGTACTTC,CASRGIGTPTYEQYF
.,.,TRBV28,TRBJ2-5,TGTGCCAGCAGTCTAACAGGGAAGACCCAGTACTTC,CASSLTGKTQYF
TRBD1,.,TRBV19,TRBJ2-7,TGTGCCAGTAGTATAGATCCGACAGGGTTCGAGCAGTACTTC,CASSIDPTGFEQYF
.,.,TRBV5-1,TRBJ1-2,TGCGCCAGCAGCTTGGAGGACAGCTACTATGGCTACACCTTC,CASSLEDSYYGYTF
.,few,TRBV11-3,TRBJ2-1,TGTGCCAGCAGCTTAGAGGTGCGGTACAATGAGCAGTTCTTC,CASSLEVRYNEQFF
.,.,TRBV12-5,TRBJ2-1,TGTGCTAGTGGTTTGGTATTATCTGGGCAGGGCAACGGAGGGAAAACCTACAATGAGCAGTTCTTC,CASGLVLSGQGNGGKTYNEQFF
.,medium-sized,TRBV6-8,TRBJ2-7,TGTGCCAGCAGTTACTCGAGAAACGAGCAGTACTTC,CASSYSRNEQYF
.,.,TRBV11-3,TRBJ2-4,TGTGCCAGCAGCTTAGGGAGGAGGGGTAGGGCCAAAAACATTCAGTACTTC,CASSLGRRGRAKNIQYF
.,few,TRBV11-3,TRBJ1-2,TGTGCCAGCAGCTTAGGGGCAGTCCCTACCTATGGCTACACCTTC,CASSLGAVPTYGYTF